Below are 27 T cell receptor beta chains sequenced from a single sample in a study of OX40 agonist ivuxolimab in advanced cancers. TCRdb keeps only in-frame clones here, not all; method: immunoSEQ multiplex PCR. The sample holds approximately 12,000 clones, 75% to 90% seen once. The material was CD4+ or CD8+ T cells sorted from blood, obtained in a trial of the OX40 agonist ivuxolimab. Receptors were obtained from an adult with an advanced solid tumor such as melanoma, head and neck, liver or kidney cancer.

V gene TRBV11-3 combines with J gene TRBJ1-2, with TRBD1 as a possible D gene (5 bases). V was cut by 1 base and J by 4 bases, with 13 bases left in between. The germline gives CDR1 SGHNT, CDR2 YENEEA. The CDR3 is 15 residues long. Here the CDR3 reads CASSLVSGRPYGYTF. CDR3 nucleotides: TGTGCCAGCAGCTTAGTTTCGGGACGGCCCTATGGCTACACCTTC.

The gene calls are TRBV2 and TRBJ2-3; 7 positions match TRBD2. The length of the CDR3 is 15 residues. Germline values: CDR1 SNHLY, CDR2 FYNNEI. Trimming at V came to 7 bases and at J to 1 base, leaving 8 bases not matched to a gene. CDR3 in amino acids: CASTPGLPGTDTQYF. In nucleotides, the CDR3 is TGTGCCAGCACCCCGGGACTACCCGGCACAGATACGCAGTATTTT.

The CDR3 DNA is TGTGCCAGCAGTTCTATAACAGGGATGCGGTACTTC. This gives the protein CASSSITGMRYF. This chain uses TRBV27 with TRBJ2-4, with D possibly being TRBD1 (6 bases). V was shortened by 4 bases and J by 15 bases, with 16 bases between the two germline ends. The CDR3 runs 12 residues. The germline V gene encodes CDR1 MNHEY and CDR2 SMNVEV (reference sequence).

The V gene is TRBV2, the J gene TRBJ1-2, with D hard to call. V was pared by 0 bases and J by 4 bases, with 9 bases between. The CDR3 extends over 14 amino acids. The germline V gene encodes CDR1 SNHLY and CDR2 FYNNEI. CDR3 in amino acids: CASSEAQAVYGYTF. As DNA, the CDR3 is TGTGCCAGCAGTGAAGCTCAGGCAGTCTATGGCTACACCTTC.

This chain uses TRBV6-5 with TRBJ1-1; D not resolved. The germline V gene encodes CDR1 MNHEY and CDR2 SVGAGI. Deletions cut 6 bases from V and 1 base from J, with 9 bases between. The CDR3 loop spans 13 amino acids. CDR3: CASSPGRNTEAFF. The CDR3 bases are TGTGCCAGCAGCCCCGGACGGAACACTGAAGCTTTCTTT.

The V call is TRBV10-1, the J call TRBJ2-4, with D unclear. CDR1 is WNHNN and CDR2 is SYGVQD in the germline V gene (reference sequence). Trimming removed 1 base from V and 0 bases from J, with 10 bases in between. There are 16 residues in the CDR3. CDR3: CASSELSTLAKNIQYF. CDR3 DNA sequence: TGCGCCAGCAGTGAGTTATCTACCTTAGCCAAAAACATTCAGTACTTC.

This clone was seen a handful of times. The V call is TRBV5-4, the J call TRBJ1-5; D is unclear. V was clipped by 4 bases and J by 4 bases, with 9 bases between them. The CDR3 totals 13 residues. Germline V gene sequence: CDR1 SGHNT, CDR2 YYREEE (reference sequence). DNA for the CDR3: TGTGCCAGCAGCGCGGATCCTAATCAGCCCCAGCATTTT. This gives the protein CASSADPNQPQHF.

A single count supports this clone. The genes are TRBV6-6 and TRBJ1-1; 8 nucleotides line up with TRBD1. This CDR3 region has 14 residues. Germline assignment: CDR1 MNHNY and CDR2 SVGAGI (reference sequence). The junction had 8 bases not matched to a gene; V was cut back by 8 bases and J by 3 bases. DNA of the CDR3: TGTGCCAGCGGGTCAGGGGGCCGGGACACTGAAGCTTTCTTT. It encodes CASGSGGRDTEAFF.

The chain recombines TRBV7-3 with TRBJ2-2; perhaps TRBD2 as D (5 bases). The ends were cut back, 3 bases at V and 1 base at J, with 15 bases in the middle. The CDR3 length is 17 residues. The germline gives CDR1 SGHTA, CDR2 FQGTGA. CDR3 sequence reads: CASSFYELARNTGELFF. The CDR3 DNA is TGTGCCAGCAGCTTCTACGAGCTAGCTAGGAACACCGGGGAGCTGTTTTTT.

This chain connects TRBV9 to TRBJ1-4; 10 bases are shared with TRBD1. V lost 0 bases to trimming and J lost 8 bases; unmatched junction nucleotides: 7. This CDR3 comprises 16 residues. Per germline, CDR1 SGDLS and CDR2 YYNGEE. CDR3 DNA sequence: TGTGCCAGCAGCGTAGATGACAGGGGGCCGAGGGAAAAACTGTTTTTT. It specifies CASSVDDRGPREKLFF.

V usage is TRBV7-9 and J usage is TRBJ1-5; D call uncertain. CDR3 length equals 14 residues. The V gene lost 1 base and the J gene lost 4 bases, with 8 bases spanning the gap. Germline-derived CDR1 and CDR2 are SEHNR and FQNEAQ (reference sequence). In nucleotides, the CDR3 is TGTGCCAGCAGCTTAGTGGGCAGGAATCAGCCCCAGCATTTT. Translation: CASSLVGRNQPQHF.

The chain carries TRBV2 and TRBJ2-7; 12 nucleotides agree with TRBD1. V was clipped by 6 bases and J by 6 bases; unmatched bases: 24. This CDR3 contains 20 residues. Germline-derived CDR1 and CDR2 are SNHLY and FYNNEI. CDR3 nucleotides: TGTGCCAGCAGAGGGGACAGGGGGCATGTTCCGGGACTAGCTCTCGGCGAGCAGTACTTC. It is translated as CASRGDRGHVPGLALGEQYF.

CDR3 sequence (DNA): TGTGCCAGTAGCAAAACGACTAGCGGGGACTACGAGCAGTACTTC. Its protein product is CASSKTTSGDYEQYF. The rearrangement links TRBV19 to TRBJ2-7; 11 nucleotides align to TRBD2. Looked up from germline, CDR1 is LNHDA and CDR2 is SQIVND (reference sequence). Trimming at V came to 6 bases and at J to 3 bases, leaving 7 bases not matched to a gene. The CDR3 spans 15 residues.

The rearrangement links TRBV14 to TRBJ2-2, with D uncertain. Between the trimmed V and J ends, which lost 6 bases and 0 bases, there was a span of 8 bases. The CDR3 spans 14 residues. The germline gives CDR1 SGHDN, CDR2 FVKESK. The CDR3 sequence: CASRLQANTGELFF. The CDR3 DNA reads as TGTGCCAGCAGACTACAAGCGAACACCGGGGAGCTGTTTTTT.

This chain joins TRBV9 and TRBJ2-7; D gene unclear. V lost 0 bases, J lost 3 bases, and 10 bases lay in between. CDR1 is SGDLS, CDR2 YYNGEE, per germline. This CDR3 comprises 14 residues. CDR3 in amino acids: CASSVGDAIYEQYF. CDR3 DNA: TGTGCCAGCAGCGTAGGGGATGCGATCTACGAGCAGTACTTC.

This chain links TRBV27 with TRBJ1-2; TRBD1 is a possible D gene (5 bases). V shed 4 bases and J shed 8 bases, with 11 bases lying between them. Germline V gene sequence: CDR1 MNHEY, CDR2 SMNVEV (reference sequence). The CDR3 sequence is 12 residues long. This CDR3 reads CASSSRVEGYTF. CDR3 sequence (DNA): TGTGCCAGCAGTTCCAGGGTGGAAGGCTACACCTTC.

To note about this clone: One end of the junction fails to match germline, which may point to a read error. The chain is built from TRBV7-9 and TRBJ1-6; tentatively, D is TRBD1 (6 bases). CDR1 and CDR2 (germline): SEHNR, FQNEAQ (reference sequence). The length of the CDR3 is 14 residues. CDR3 sequence (DNA): TGTACCAGCAGCGAAGGGGGAGGTAATTCACCCCTCCACTTT. Translation gives CTSSEGGGNSPLHF.

V usage is TRBV19 and J usage is TRBJ1-5, with D tentatively TRBD1 (6 bases). Germline V gene data show CDR1 as LNHDA and CDR2 as SQIVND (reference sequence). This CDR3 spans 14 amino acids. V shed 7 bases and J shed 9 bases, with 19 bases lying between them. CDR3 residues: CASTPHRDEGPQHF. For the CDR3, the DNA is TGTGCCAGTACCCCCCACAGGGACGAAGGGCCCCAGCATTTT.

The rearrangement links TRBV29-1 to TRBJ2-5; no clear D. CDR1 is SQVTM, CDR2 ANQGSEA, per germline. This CDR3 comprises 10 residues. Deletions cut 4 bases from V and 2 bases from J, with 2 bases between. DNA for the CDR3: TGCAGCGTTGCTCAAGAGACCCAGTACTTC. Its translation is CSVAQETQYF.

The genes are TRBV27 and TRBJ2-7, with 7 bases aligning to TRBD1. V dropped 5 bases and J dropped 2; count of bases not matched to a gene: 9. The CDR3 runs to 15 residues. CDR1 and CDR2 from the germline V gene are MNHEY and SMNVEV (reference sequence). The CDR3 nucleotides are TGTGCCAGCAGTCCGACAGGGCGCTTCCCCTACGAGCAGTACTTC. This encodes CASSPTGRFPYEQYF.

The V call is TRBV27, the J call TRBJ2-1; D ambiguous. V was clipped by 4 bases and J by 7 bases, with 5 bases between them. This CDR3 comprises 11 residues. Germline V gene sequence: CDR1 MNHEY, CDR2 SMNVEV (reference sequence). The CDR3 reads CASSYGNEQFF. The CDR3 DNA follows: TGTGCCAGCAGTTACGGAAATGAGCAGTTCTTC.

A remark on this clone: The sample has other DNA sequences that encode this CDR3 too. The rearrangement uses TRBV9 and TRBJ2-1; tentatively, D is TRBD1 or TRBD2 (5 bases each). Trimming shortened V by 0 bases and J by 0 bases, and 7 bases separated the two germline ends. The CDR3 spans 15 residues. Per the germline V gene, CDR1 is SGDLS and CDR2 is YYNGEE. The CDR3 nucleotides are TGTGCCAGCAGCGTAGCTGGGGGCTCCTACAATGAGCAGTTCTTC. It yields the protein CASSVAGGSYNEQFF.

The chain couples TRBV18 to TRBJ1-1, with TRBD1 as a possible D gene (6 bases). The V end lost 2 bases, the J end lost 1 base, and 11 bases lay between the germline ends. The germline V gene encodes CDR1 KGHSH and CDR2 LQKENI. The length of the CDR3 is 15 residues. The chain's CDR3 is CASSPTGATNTEAFF. The DNA of the CDR3 is TGTGCCAGCTCACCAACGGGGGCCACGAACACTGAAGCTTTCTTT.

CDR3 sequence: CASLGRSSTDTQYF. The CDR3 DNA reads TGTGCCAGCTTAGGCCGGTCTAGCACAGATACGCAGTATTTT. V is TRBV7-8 and J is TRBJ2-3; unclear D gene. The CDR3 totals 14 residues. Trimming shortened V by 8 bases and J by 0 bases, and 12 bases separated the two germline ends. CDR1 is SGHVS and CDR2 is FQNEAQ in the germline V gene.

This chain links TRBV6-5 with TRBJ1-3, with no clear D. The CDR3 covers 15 residues. The V and J ends lost 6 bases and 0 bases respectively, with 12 bases between them. CDR1 is MNHEY, CDR2 SVGAGI, per germline. The CDR3 spells CASRPDVNSGNTIYF. In nucleotides, the CDR3 is TGTGCCAGCAGGCCGGACGTAAACTCTGGAAACACCATATATTTT.

This clone was recorded once. This chain uses TRBV27 with TRBJ2-1, with 11 bases lining up with TRBD2. The CDR3 has 15 amino acids. The V gene's germline CDR1 is MNHEY and CDR2 SMNVEV (reference sequence). Trimming at V came to 6 bases and at J to 2 bases, leaving 3 bases not matched to a gene. CDR3 loop: CASRISGRAYNEQFF. CDR3 coding DNA: TGTGCCAGCAGGATTAGCGGGAGGGCCTACAATGAGCAGTTCTTC.

This clone was seen more than once but under ten times. CDR3 bases: TGCGCCAGCAGCAAGACAGGGGGCGGGTACGAGCAGTACTTC. Amino acids: CASSKTGGGYEQYF. The genes are TRBV5-1 and TRBJ2-7, with 10 bases identical to TRBD1. Per the germline V gene, CDR1 is SGHRS and CDR2 is YFSETQ. The junction had 5 bases not matched to a gene; V was cut back by 4 bases and J by 4 bases. The CDR3 consists of 14 residues.